What follows are 19 T cell receptor beta chains derived from one specimen sequenced in a study of T cell responses to AZD1222 COVID-19 vaccine. Assay used: immunoSEQ multiplex PCR; TCRdb lists only in-frame clones, some missing. The data show about 160,000 clones, less than 95% seen once. Sequenced here: peripheral blood, sampled on day 0 of AZD1222 vaccination. These receptors all come from an adult in good health.

The V call is TRBV28, the J call TRBJ2-7, with 7 bases identical to TRBD1. The CDR3 runs 14 residues. Germline V gene lookup returns CDR1 MDHEN and CDR2 SYDVKM. With 10 bases clipped from V and 4 bases from J, the junction kept 13 bases outside the gene matches. CDR3 loop: CAIGTHRGFYEQYF. The CDR3 nucleotides read TGTGCCATCGGAACCCACAGGGGCTTTTACGAGCAGTACTTC.

This sequence joins TRBV19 and TRBJ1-6, with D uncertain. Germline values: CDR1 LNHDA, CDR2 SQIVND (reference sequence). V was pared by 5 bases and J by 10 bases, with 18 bases between. The CDR3 is made up of 15 amino acids. The CDR3 DNA reads TGTGCCAGTAGTCCAACACTGGACCCGGGGTCACCCCTCCACTTT. It translates to CASSPTLDPGSPLHF.

V gene TRBV3-1 (or the pseudogene TRBV3-2) combines with J gene TRBJ2-7; TRBD1 agrees at 10 bases. The CDR3 loop spans 15 amino acids. The J segment lost 5 bases and the V segment lost 5 bases, leaving 9 bases of the junction unmatched. Germline lookup yields CDR1 LGHDT and CDR2 YNNKEL (reference sequence). The DNA of the CDR3 is TGTGCCAGCAGCAAGACAGGGGGCGGGATGAACGAGCAGTACTTC. As protein: CASSKTGGGMNEQYF.

V is TRBV28 and J is TRBJ1-6; TRBD1 might be the D (5 bases). The CDR3 sequence is 17 residues long. Germline CDR1 reads MDHEN; CDR2 reads SYDVKM. V dropped 1 base and J dropped 6 bases, with 16 bases sitting between them. CDR3 amino acids: CASSLLVGQLGNSPLHF. CDR3 bases: TGTGCCAGCAGTTTATTGGTGGGGCAGCTAGGTAATTCACCCCTCCACTTT.

The chain employs TRBV7-9 and TRBJ1-5; TRBD1 matches at 8 bases. The length of the CDR3 is 17 residues. V lost 4 bases to trimming and J lost 0 bases; unmatched junction nucleotides: 8. Germline CDR1 SEHNR, CDR2 FQNEAQ (reference sequence). The DNA of the CDR3 is TGTGCCAGCAGCTGGGGAGGGACAGGTTATAGCAATCAGCCCCAGCATTTT. This codes for CASSWGGTGYSNQPQHF.

This clone was seen a few times. The chain is built from TRBV5-1 and TRBJ1-2, with D perhaps TRBD1 (5 bases). There are 12 residues in the CDR3. Trimming left V 4 bases short and J 8 bases short, with 12 bases between. Germline lookup yields CDR1 SGHRS and CDR2 YFSETQ. The CDR3 bases are TGCGCCAGCAGCGCAGGGCTGGGGGGCTACACCTTC. Amino acid sequence: CASSAGLGGYTF.

This clone has just one count. This chain links TRBV7-9 with TRBJ1-1; TRBD1 agrees at 7 bases. This CDR3 has 14 residues. J lost 2 bases, V lost 6 bases, and 6 bases had no gene match. Germline CDR1 SEHNR, CDR2 FQNEAQ (reference sequence). The CDR3 loop reads CASRGGQSNTEAFF. The CDR3 nucleotides read TGTGCCAGCAGGGGGGGACAGTCCAACACTGAAGCTTTCTTT. Using reference TRBV7-9 and TRBJ1-1 for the parts outside the CDR3, the full variable domain is DTGVSQNPRHKITKRGQNVTFRCDPISEHNRLYWYRQTLGQGPEFLTYFQNEAQLEKSRLLSDRFSAERPKGSFSTLEIQRTEQGDSAMYLCASRGGQSNTEAFFGQGTRLTVV.

The V and J genes are TRBV3-1 (or the pseudogene TRBV3-2) and TRBJ2-4; a weak D match, TRBD1 (6 bases). Germline CDR1 LGHDT, CDR2 YNNKEL (reference sequence). This CDR3 has 14 amino acids. The V end lost 2 bases, the J end lost 5 bases, and 10 bases lay between the germline ends. The CDR3 region is CASSQLGGENIQYF. The CDR3 DNA follows: TGTGCCAGCAGCCAATTAGGGGGAGAAAACATTCAGTACTTC.

The gene calls are TRBV19 and TRBJ1-6, with TRBD1 identical over 7 bases. With 4 bases clipped from V and 11 bases from J, the junction kept 8 bases outside the gene matches. Germline V gene data show CDR1 as LNHDA and CDR2 as SQIVND (reference sequence). CDR3 length: 14 residues. CDR3 nucleotide sequence: TGTGCCAGTAGTAAAACGACAGGGTTTGCACCCCTCCACTTT. As protein: CASSKTTGFAPLHF.

The rearrangement uses TRBV6-5 and TRBJ1-2, with 9 bases that match TRBD1. Germline trimming cut 6 bases from V and 2 bases from J; bases unmatched to any gene: 4. Per germline, CDR1 MNHEY and CDR2 SVGAGI. The CDR3 spans 14 residues. In DNA, the CDR3 is TGTGCCAGCAGGGGGACAGGGATGAACTATGGCTACACCTTC. Residues: CASRGTGMNYGYTF.

This chain links TRBV10-1 with TRBJ2-1; 7 bases fit TRBD1. The CDR3 is made up of 14 amino acids. The ends lost 4 bases at V and 2 bases at J; junction bases unmatched: 2. From germline, CDR1 is WNHNN and CDR2 SYGVQD (reference sequence). The CDR3 coding sequence is TGCGCCAGCAGTGGGGACAGCGCCTACAATGAGCAGTTCTTC. Encoded protein: CASSGDSAYNEQFF.

This chain joins TRBV9 and TRBJ2-2, with 8 bases identical to TRBD2. Germline values: CDR1 SGDLS, CDR2 YYNGEE. CDR3 length: 17 residues. Trimming took 4 bases from V and 2 from J; bases not matched to a gene: 10. The CDR3 nucleotides are TGTGCCAGCAGCAATTCCTTAGCGGGGCGAAACACCGGGGAGCTGTTTTTT. It codes for CASSNSLAGRNTGELFF. The variable domain in full, with the rest retrieved from reference TRBV9 and TRBJ2-2, is DSGVTQTPKHLITATGQRVTLRCSPRSGDLSVYWYQQSLDQGLQFLIQYYNGEERAKGNILERFSAQQFPDLHSELNLSSLELGDSALYFCASSNSLAGRNTGELFFGEGSRLTVL.

Turning to this clone: The identical CDR3 is also encoded by other nucleotide sequences in the sample. The chain couples TRBV24-1 to TRBJ1-5, with D unresolved. The CDR3 extends over 13 amino acids. CDR1 is KGHDR and CDR2 is SFDVKD in the germline V gene. Trimming removed 0 bases at V and 2 bases at J, with 1 base between. CDR3 sequence: CATSDLGNQPQHF. The CDR3 DNA sequence: TGTGCCACCAGTGATTTGGGCAATCAGCCCCAGCATTTT.

The CDR3 DNA reads as TGTGCCAGCAGTCGACAGGAGACCTATGGCTACACCTTC. This sequence encodes CASSRQETYGYTF. The V and J genes are TRBV6-5 and TRBJ1-2, with D tentatively TRBD1 (6 bases). CDR1 and CDR2 (germline): MNHEY, SVGAGI. This CDR3 is 13 amino acids long. The ends were cut back, 5 bases at V and 4 bases at J, with 11 bases in the middle.

This clone has a handful of counts. The rearrangement uses TRBV5-4 and TRBJ2-2; D is unresolved. Trimming took 0 bases from V and 2 from J, leaving 8 bases between them. Per germline, CDR1 SGHNT and CDR2 YYREEE (reference sequence). This CDR3 region has 15 residues. CDR3 coding DNA: TGTGCCAGCAGCTTGGAATATCCAAACACCGGGGAGCTGTTTTTT. Its protein is CASSLEYPNTGELFF.

The chain couples TRBV27 to TRBJ1-1; 10 positions agree with TRBD1. V trimming: 0 bases; J trimming: 5 bases; junction bases outside the gene matches: 3. The CDR3 is 15 amino acids. CDR1 is MNHEY, CDR2 SMNVEV, per germline (reference sequence). The CDR3 DNA is TGTGCCAGCAGTTTATCAAGGACAGGGGGAACTGAAGCTTTCTTT. It specifies CASSLSRTGGTEAFF.

The genes are TRBV4-2 and TRBJ1-1; tentative D call: TRBD1 (5 bases). V was pared by 1 base and J by 0 bases, with 15 bases between. This CDR3 spans 17 amino acids. Germline V gives CDR1 LGHNA, CDR2 YNFKEQ. CDR3 coding DNA: TGTGCCAGCAGCCAAGGGCGGTCGCGGGGCCTGAACACTGAAGCTTTCTTT. This gives the protein CASSQGRSRGLNTEAFF.

This clone came up a few times. The chain is built from TRBV24-1 and TRBJ1-2; D unresolved. Germline-derived CDR1 and CDR2 are KGHDR and SFDVKD. Trimming stripped 1 base from V and 4 bases from J, with 18 bases between. CDR3 length: 17 residues. The CDR3, as DNA: TGTGCCACCAGTGATTTTTATATTGGGAGAGACCTCTATGGCTACACCTTC. Its translation: CATSDFYIGRDLYGYTF.

The count of this clone is one. The chain carries TRBV7-6 and TRBJ1-1; D unresolved. Per the germline V gene, CDR1 is SGHVS and CDR2 is FNYEAQ. With 4 bases removed from V and 3 bases from J, the gap between germline ends came to 6 bases. This CDR3 has 12 amino acids. The CDR3 region has the DNA TGTGCCAGCAGCTCAGATTACACTGAAGCTTTCTTT. It specifies CASSSDYTEAFF.